The rows below give T cell receptor beta chains drawn from one sample of a study of vaccination effects on CD4 cells after COVID-19. Their cognate antigens are unknown. The assay was immunoSEQ multiplex PCR, and TCRdb's table has in-frame clones only and misses some. The sample records about 43,000 clones, around 81% being singletons. The input for sequencing was CD4+ T cells from PBMCs cultured with SARS-CoV-2 spike peptides, taken before COVID-19 vaccination. These receptor sequences come from a human donor who received a COVID-19 vaccine. Both conserved end residues are part of each CDR3. The order of the fields is D gene, V gene, clone size, J gene, CDR3 DNA, CDR3 protein. The D gene is left open where the match is weak. Part of the rows lack a size; the others show once, few, many or a class for expanded clones.

D gene: TRBD1
V gene: TRBV10-3
clone size: NA
J gene: TRBJ1-5
CDR3 DNA: TGTGCCATCAGTCCGGGACAGAACAATCAGCCCCAGCATTTT
CDR3 protein: CAISPGQNNQPQHF

D gene: TRBD1
V gene: TRBV5-6
clone size: NA
J gene: TRBJ1-2
CDR3 DNA: TGTGCCAGCAGCCCAAACAGGGGGCGCGGACCAAACTATGGCTACACCTTC
CDR3 protein: CASSPNRGRGPNYGYTF

D gene: NA
V gene: TRBV29-1
clone size: NA
J gene: TRBJ1-1
CDR3 DNA: TGCAGCGTTTGGCAGCTGAACACTGAAGCTTTCTTT
CDR3 protein: CSVWQLNTEAFF

D gene: NA
V gene: TRBV10-3
clone size: NA
J gene: TRBJ2-1
CDR3 DNA: TGTGCCATCACCGGGACGGGGGATGAGCAGTTCTTC
CDR3 protein: CAITGTGDEQFF

D gene: NA
V gene: TRBV7-9
clone size: NA
J gene: TRBJ2-3
CDR3 DNA: TGTGCCAGCAGCTTAGCCGGACAGAGCACAGATACGCAGTATTTT
CDR3 protein: CASSLAGQSTDTQYF

D gene: NA
V gene: TRBV4-3
clone size: NA
J gene: TRBJ1-2
CDR3 DNA: TGCGCCAGCAGCCAAGATCAGTTTAACTATGGCTACACCTTC
CDR3 protein: CASSQDQFNYGYTF

D gene: NA
V gene: TRBV6-5
clone size: NA
J gene: TRBJ2-6
CDR3 DNA: TGTGCCAGCAGTTACTCGGTTATCTCTGGGGCCAACGTCCTGACTTTC
CDR3 protein: CASSYSVISGANVLTF

D gene: NA
V gene: TRBV29-1
clone size: few
J gene: TRBJ1-1
CDR3 DNA: TGCAGCGTTGACCCGGGGGCTACTGAAGCTTTCTTT
CDR3 protein: CSVDPGATEAFF

D gene: NA
V gene: TRBV6-5
clone size: NA
J gene: TRBJ2-1
CDR3 DNA: TGTGCCAGCAGGCGGACAGTCAGCTCCTACAATGAGCAGTTCTTC
CDR3 protein: CASRRTVSSYNEQFF

D gene: NA
V gene: TRBV6-5
clone size: NA
J gene: TRBJ1-6
CDR3 DNA: TGTGCCAGCGGCTCCACGGACACTTATTCACCCCTCCACTTT
CDR3 protein: CASGSTDTYSPLHF

D gene: NA
V gene: TRBV29-1
clone size: NA
J gene: TRBJ2-3
CDR3 DNA: TGCAGCGTTCTCCGCACCCACACAGATACGCAGTATTTT
CDR3 protein: CSVLRTHTDTQYF

D gene: NA
V gene: TRBV28
clone size: few
J gene: TRBJ1-1
CDR3 DNA: TGTGCCAGCAGTTTTTCTGTCACTGAAGCTTTCTTT
CDR3 protein: CASSFSVTEAFF

D gene: TRBD2
V gene: TRBV24-1
clone size: NA
J gene: TRBJ2-3
CDR3 DNA: TGTGCCACCAGTGTTAAAGCGGGGGCCACAGATACGCAGTATTTT
CDR3 protein: CATSVKAGATDTQYF

D gene: NA
V gene: TRBV28
clone size: NA
J gene: TRBJ1-2
CDR3 DNA: TGTGCCAGCTTGGAGGGGGGGGATATACATGGCTACACCTTC
CDR3 protein: CASLEGGDIHGYTF

D gene: NA
V gene: TRBV7-3
clone size: few
J gene: TRBJ2-2
CDR3 DNA: TGTGCCACAGGAGGGGGTGGCACCGGGGAGCTGTTTTTT
CDR3 protein: CATGGGGTGELFF

D gene: NA
V gene: TRBV9
clone size: few
J gene: TRBJ1-4
CDR3 DNA: TGTGCCAGCACCAAGGGGGACGGTGATAATGAAAAACTGTTTTTT
CDR3 protein: CASTKGDGDNEKLFF

D gene: NA
V gene: TRBV10-3
clone size: NA
J gene: TRBJ1-1
CDR3 DNA: TGTGCCATCAGTGAGTCTTGGTTTCCAGGGCTGAACACTGAAGCTTTCTTT
CDR3 protein: CAISESWFPGLNTEAFF

D gene: TRBD2
V gene: TRBV7-2
clone size: NA
J gene: TRBJ2-3
CDR3 DNA: TGTGCCAGCAGCCCCGACCTAGCGGGGGGGCCGTTGGATACGCAGTATTTT
CDR3 protein: CASSPDLAGGPLDTQYF

D gene: NA
V gene: TRBV19
clone size: NA
J gene: TRBJ2-3
CDR3 DNA: TGTGCCAGTACCCCGGTTAGGGGCCTGACTAGCACAGATACGCAGTATTTT
CDR3 protein: CASTPVRGLTSTDTQYF

D gene: NA
V gene: TRBV11-2
clone size: NA
J gene: TRBJ2-2
CDR3 DNA: TGTGCCAGCAGACAATCAGGCAGGGTCGCGAACACCGGGGAGCTGTTTTTT
CDR3 protein: CASRQSGRVANTGELFF

D gene: TRBD1
V gene: TRBV5-1
clone size: NA
J gene: TRBJ1-2
CDR3 DNA: TGCGCCAGCAGCCCCCAGGGACAGGAGTGGAATGGCTACACCTTC
CDR3 protein: CASSPQGQEWNGYTF

D gene: NA
V gene: TRBV24-1
clone size: NA
J gene: TRBJ2-1
CDR3 DNA: TGTGCCACCAGTGTCCCCCTCGACGGTTCCAATGAGCAGTTCTTC
CDR3 protein: CATSVPLDGSNEQFF

D gene: NA
V gene: TRBV6-5
clone size: NA
J gene: TRBJ1-2
CDR3 DNA: TGTGCCAGCAGTCCGACAGTTAACTATGGCTACACCTTC
CDR3 protein: CASSPTVNYGYTF

D gene: NA
V gene: TRBV13
clone size: once
J gene: TRBJ2-3
CDR3 DNA: TGTGCCAGCAGCTTAGCCGGAGATACGCAGTATTTT
CDR3 protein: CASSLAGDTQYF

D gene: NA
V gene: TRBV7-2
clone size: NA
J gene: TRBJ2-2
CDR3 DNA: TGTGCCAGCTGCCTTCTTTATCTGACCGGGGAGCTGTTTTTT
CDR3 protein: CASCLLYLTGELFF

D gene: NA
V gene: TRBV2
clone size: NA
J gene: TRBJ1-4
CDR3 DNA: TGTGCCAGCAGTGAAACTCTCCTCACTAATGAAAAACTGTTTTTT
CDR3 protein: CASSETLLTNEKLFF

D gene: TRBD1
V gene: TRBV5-1
clone size: NA
J gene: TRBJ2-3
CDR3 DNA: TGCGCCAGCAGCTTGACCCCCGGGACAGGGCCAGATACGCAGTATTTT
CDR3 protein: CASSLTPGTGPDTQYF

D gene: NA
V gene: TRBV6-2/TRBV6-3
clone size: NA
J gene: TRBJ2-3
CDR3 DNA: TGTGCCAGCAGCTGGGACCGAATCACAGATACGCAGTATTTT
CDR3 protein: CASSWDRITDTQYF

D gene: NA
V gene: TRBV2
clone size: NA
J gene: TRBJ1-5
CDR3 DNA: TGTGCCAGCAGAGGGATCAAGGGGAACAATCAGCCCCAGCATTTT
CDR3 protein: CASRGIKGNNQPQHF

D gene: TRBD1
V gene: TRBV6-5
clone size: NA
J gene: TRBJ1-1
CDR3 DNA: TGTGCCAGCAGGATAGGGACAGGGGGTGACACTGAAGCTTTCTTT
CDR3 protein: CASRIGTGGDTEAFF

D gene: NA
V gene: TRBV19
clone size: NA
J gene: TRBJ1-5
CDR3 DNA: TGTGCCAGTAGTATACAACAGGGAGGCAATCAGCCCCAGCATTTT
CDR3 protein: CASSIQQGGNQPQHF

D gene: TRBD1
V gene: TRBV15
clone size: NA
J gene: TRBJ2-3
CDR3 DNA: TGTGCCACCAGCAGACTCACAGGGGGCACAGATACGCAGTATTTT
CDR3 protein: CATSRLTGGTDTQYF

D gene: NA
V gene: TRBV7-9
clone size: once
J gene: TRBJ1-1
CDR3 DNA: TGTGCCAGCAGCTTAGCGGAGTCGGCCACTGAAGCTTTCTTT
CDR3 protein: CASSLAESATEAFF

D gene: TRBD1
V gene: TRBV5-1
clone size: once
J gene: TRBJ1-6
CDR3 DNA: TGCGCCAGCAGCTTAATCCCAGGGGGTACGAATTCACCCCTCCACTTT
CDR3 protein: CASSLIPGGTNSPLHF

D gene: NA
V gene: TRBV2
clone size: NA
J gene: TRBJ2-5
CDR3 DNA: TGTGCCAGCACTGTCCGACTACAACAAGAGACCCAGTACTTC
CDR3 protein: CASTVRLQQETQYF

D gene: NA
V gene: TRBV19
clone size: NA
J gene: TRBJ1-5
CDR3 DNA: TGTGCCAGTAGTATTTTGGGACCGATCAATCAGCCCCAGCATTTT
CDR3 protein: CASSILGPINQPQHF

D gene: TRBD1
V gene: TRBV19
clone size: NA
J gene: TRBJ2-2
CDR3 DNA: TGTGCCACCGACCGGGACAGGGGGACCGGGGAGCTGTTTTTT
CDR3 protein: CATDRDRGTGELFF

D gene: NA
V gene: TRBV14
clone size: NA
J gene: TRBJ1-2
CDR3 DNA: TGTGCCAGCAGCCAAGCCAGAAACTATGGCTACACCTTC
CDR3 protein: CASSQARNYGYTF

D gene: NA
V gene: TRBV6-5
clone size: NA
J gene: TRBJ1-5
CDR3 DNA: TGTGCCAGCCGGGCCCAGTGGGATCAGCCCCAGCATTTT
CDR3 protein: CASRAQWDQPQHF

D gene: NA
V gene: TRBV9
clone size: once
J gene: TRBJ2-2
CDR3 DNA: TGTGCCAGCAGCGTCTTGTCCATCTCGAACACCGGGGAGCTGTTTTTT
CDR3 protein: CASSVLSISNTGELFF

D gene: NA
V gene: TRBV19
clone size: NA
J gene: TRBJ1-2
CDR3 DNA: TGTGCCAGTAACCAACCCTCCCGGGGTAATGGCTACACCTTC
CDR3 protein: CASNQPSRGNGYTF

D gene: TRBD2
V gene: TRBV30
clone size: NA
J gene: TRBJ2-6
CDR3 DNA: TGTGCCTGGAGTTACGCGAGGCGGGGGTTATCTGGGGCCAACGTCCTGACTTTC
CDR3 protein: CAWSYARRGLSGANVLTF

D gene: TRBD1
V gene: TRBV19
clone size: NA
J gene: TRBJ1-5
CDR3 DNA: TGTGCCAGTAGTGCCCAGGGGGGGAATCAGCCCCAGCATTTT
CDR3 protein: CASSAQGGNQPQHF

D gene: TRBD1
V gene: TRBV6-2/TRBV6-3
clone size: NA
J gene: TRBJ1-6
CDR3 DNA: TGTGCCAGCAGCCGCCAACCTTGGACAGGGAATTCACCCCTCCACTTT
CDR3 protein: CASSRQPWTGNSPLHF

D gene: NA
V gene: TRBV6-6
clone size: few
J gene: TRBJ2-5
CDR3 DNA: TGTGCCAGCAGTCCGGGGGCGGAGACCCAGTACTTC
CDR3 protein: CASSPGAETQYF

D gene: NA
V gene: TRBV5-1
clone size: NA
J gene: TRBJ2-3
CDR3 DNA: TGCGCCAGCAGCTTGTTAGGACAGGATACGCAGTATTTT
CDR3 protein: CASSLLGQDTQYF

D gene: NA
V gene: TRBV4-3
clone size: few
J gene: TRBJ2-2
CDR3 DNA: TGCGCCAGCACAATCCGGCCGAACACCGGGGAGCTGTTTTTT
CDR3 protein: CASTIRPNTGELFF

D gene: TRBD1
V gene: TRBV30
clone size: few
J gene: TRBJ1-5
CDR3 DNA: TGTGCCTGGAGTGGGGGACAGGCTTATCAGCCCCAGCATTTT
CDR3 protein: CAWSGGQAYQPQHF

D gene: NA
V gene: TRBV9
clone size: once
J gene: TRBJ1-3
CDR3 DNA: TGTGCCAGCAGCCCTAGACAGACCGGGGGAACTGGAAACACCATATATTTT
CDR3 protein: CASSPRQTGGTGNTIYF

D gene: NA
V gene: TRBV12-3/TRBV12-4
clone size: NA
J gene: TRBJ1-2
CDR3 DNA: TGTGCCAGCAGATTTGCTAGCGCTAGCGGCTACACCTTC
CDR3 protein: CASRFASASGYTF

D gene: TRBD1
V gene: TRBV18
clone size: few
J gene: TRBJ1-2
CDR3 DNA: TGTGCCAGCTCACCCGGGACAGGGAGTGGCTACACCTTC
CDR3 protein: CASSPGTGSGYTF

D gene: TRBD1
V gene: TRBV19
clone size: few
J gene: TRBJ2-3
CDR3 DNA: TGTGCCAGTAGTGAGCACCGGGACAGGGATTTGGATACGCAGTATTTT
CDR3 protein: CASSEHRDRDLDTQYF

D gene: NA
V gene: TRBV9
clone size: NA
J gene: TRBJ2-1
CDR3 DNA: TGTGCCAGCAGCGTAGTGTCGAGTTACAATGAGCAGTTCTTC
CDR3 protein: CASSVVSSYNEQFF

D gene: NA
V gene: TRBV28
clone size: few
J gene: TRBJ2-2
CDR3 DNA: TGTGCCAGCAGCCACCGGGAGCTGTTTTTT
CDR3 protein: CASSHRELFF

D gene: TRBD1
V gene: TRBV5-1
clone size: few
J gene: TRBJ2-2
CDR3 DNA: TGCGCCAGCAGCACCGACAGGGGAGGTCACACCGGGGAGCTGTTTTTT
CDR3 protein: CASSTDRGGHTGELFF